The 18 T cell receptor beta chains listed next were all sequenced from one sample in a study of T-cell memory formation after mild COVID-19. TCRdb passed the 5' RACE reads through MiXCR, listing each CDR3 protein once. The sample includes approximately 440,000 distinct CDR3 sequences, approximately 20% of them seen just once. Sequencing was performed on PBMCs or a T cell subset sorted from them (not recorded which). The source of these receptors is an adult woman who had mild COVID-19 (a few samples of this study predate the infection). Cell type and time point are not known.

As regards this clonotype: The CDR3 does not end in the conserved phenylalanine or tryptophan, so this is likely a read error. The DNA is omitted, as the CDR3 cannot be located on it reliably, and the CDR3 follows TCRdb's listing. The V gene is TRBV6-2 or TRBV6-3, the J gene TRBJ1-2; the table's D call, TRBD1, was not checked against the DNA. The CDR3 spans 11 residues, counting both ends. CDR1 and CDR2 (germline): MNHEY, SVGEGT. CDR3 sequence: CASSATGGLLY.

The V call is TRBV7-9, the J call TRBJ2-3; tentatively, D is TRBD2 (6 bases). The CDR3 consists of 18 residues. CDR1 is SEHNR, CDR2 FQNEAQ, per germline (reference sequence). With 6 bases removed from V and 4 bases from J, the gap between germline ends came to 26 bases. CDR3 sequence: CASRGLNSSGGPPDTQYF. DNA of the CDR3: TGTGCCAGCAGAGGCCTTAATAGTAGCGGAGGGCCCCCAGATACGCAGTATTTT.

The chain couples TRBV4-2 to TRBJ2-2; D is perhaps TRBD1 or TRBD2 (5 bases each). Germline CDR1 is LGHNA and CDR2 is YNFKEQ. V lost 1 base to trimming and J lost 6 bases, with 18 bases between them. CDR3 length: 17 amino acids. Here the CDR3 reads CASSQVHEPGSPGELFF. The CDR3, as DNA: TGTGCCAGCAGCCAAGTGCATGAGCCAGGGAGCCCCGGGGAGCTGTTTTTT.

At least ten counts were recorded for this clonotype. V gene TRBV10-2 combines with J gene TRBJ2-7; D is uncertain. Germline lookup yields CDR1 WSHSY and CDR2 SAAADI. CDR3 length: 13 residues. Trimming took 6 bases from V and 0 from J, leaving 9 bases between them. This chain's CDR3 is CASSPLGSYEQYF. For the CDR3, the DNA is TGCGCCAGCAGCCCCCTGGGCTCCTACGAGCAGTACTTC.

This rearrangement joins TRBV6-5 to TRBJ2-3, with 14 nucleotides matching TRBD2. Germline trimming cut 6 bases from V and 5 bases from J; bases unmatched to any gene: 10. The CDR3 is 17 amino acids. Germline V lookup: CDR1 MNHEY, CDR2 SVGAGI. DNA for the CDR3: TGTGCCAGCAGACCTACGGGACTAGCGGGAGTGGGAGATACGCAGTATTTT. Its translation: CASRPTGLAGVGDTQYF.

The chain has TRBV23-1 and TRBJ2-5, with 9 bases lining up with TRBD2. TRBV23-1 is marked as an open reading frame, function uncertain. V was clipped by 7 bases and J by 7 bases; unmatched bases: 10. The CDR3 runs to 14 residues. CDR3 sequence reads: CASIGGLAKGTQYF. Here the CDR3 DNA reads TGCGCCAGCATAGGTGGACTAGCGAAAGGGACCCAGTACTTC.

The chain recombines TRBV5-1 with TRBJ2-7, with TRBD2 matching over 13 bases. Trimming at V came to 2 bases and at J to 0 bases, leaving 8 bases not matched to a gene. This CDR3 contains 18 residues. Germline V CDR1 and CDR2: SGHRS, YFSETQ. The CDR3 nucleotides are TGCGCCAGCAGCTTTAGGCGACTAGCGGGGGGCCACTCCTACGAGCAGTACTTC. It translates to CASSFRRLAGGHSYEQYF. The full variable domain, in which reference TRBV5-1 and TRBJ2-7 provide the parts outside the CDR3, is KAGVTQTPRYLIKTRGQQVTLSCSPISGHRSVSWYQQTPGQGLQFLFEYFSETQRNKGNFPGRFSGRQFSNSRSEMNVSTLELGDSALYLCASSFRRLAGGHSYEQYFGPGTRLTVT.

This CDR3 reads CASSQGERYGYTF. The CDR3 nucleotides read TGTGCCAGCAGCCAAGGGGAGCGCTATGGCTACACCTTC. This chain connects TRBV3-1 to TRBJ1-2, with unresolved D. This CDR3 spans 13 amino acids. Per the germline V gene, CDR1 is LGHDT and CDR2 is YNNKEL (reference sequence). The germline V and J ends were trimmed by 1 base and 4 bases, with 7 bases remaining between them.

The V and J genes are TRBV24-1 and TRBJ2-5; D is ambiguous. V lost 4 bases and J 4 bases, leaving 12 bases between the germline ends. The V gene's germline CDR1 is KGHDR and CDR2 SFDVKD. The CDR3 length is 14 residues. CDR3 DNA: TGTGCCACCAGTGACGCCGGGTCCGTAGAGACCCAGTACTTC. It is translated as CATSDAGSVETQYF.

This chain connects TRBV29-1 to TRBJ1-4; D may be TRBD1 (6 bases). Trimming took 6 bases from V and 4 from J, leaving 12 bases between them. From germline, CDR1 is SQVTM and CDR2 ANQGSEA. The CDR3 spans 13 residues. This CDR3 reads CSVRDTFNEKLFF. DNA for the CDR3: TGCAGCGTCCGGGACACCTTTAATGAAAAACTGTTTTTT.

The chain recombines TRBV20-1 with TRBJ1-2, with TRBD1 identical over 7 bases. The CDR3 is 13 residues long. Looked up from germline, CDR1 is DFQATT and CDR2 is SNEGSKA (reference sequence). Unmatched junction bases numbered 11, after V lost 3 bases and J lost 10 bases. CDR3 region: CSARDRTEQIYTF. The CDR3 bases are TGCAGTGCTAGGGACAGGACCGAACAAATCTACACCTTC.

This clonotype has only a few counts. The chain uses TRBV15 and TRBJ2-5, with 7 bases lining up with TRBD1. Trimming took 3 bases from V and 6 from J; bases not matched to a gene: 7. The CDR3 loop spans 14 amino acids. CDR1 is LNHNV, CDR2 YYDKDF, per germline (reference sequence). For the CDR3, the DNA is TGTGCCACCAGCAGGGACAGGAGGAGACAGACCCAGTACTTC. This sequence encodes CATSRDRRRQTQYF.

This clonotype showed up many times. This chain connects TRBV4-2 to TRBJ2-7, with TRBD2 matching over 9 bases. V dropped 0 bases and J dropped 6; count of bases not matched to a gene: 6. This CDR3 spans 15 amino acids. Germline V gives CDR1 LGHNA, CDR2 YNFKEQ. The CDR3 DNA is TGTGCCAGCAGCCAAGAGAGGACTAGCGTCTCCGAGCAGTACTTC. It is translated as CASSQERTSVSEQYF.

This clonotype has a handful of counts. J is TRBJ2-3 and V is TRBV7-9, with 7 bases lining up with TRBD2. J gave up 6 bases and V 5 bases, and 14 bases lay outside the gene matches. Per germline, CDR1 SEHNR and CDR2 FQNEAQ (reference sequence). The CDR3 contains 16 residues. Here the CDR3 DNA reads TGTGCCAGCAGCCAAGGGAAGACTAGCCTACCGGATACGCAGTATTTT. This gives the protein CASSQGKTSLPDTQYF.

The chain has TRBV24-1 and TRBJ2-5, with TRBD1 as a possible D gene (6 bases). Trimming removed 2 bases from V and 5 bases from J, with 14 bases in between. The CDR3 covers 15 residues. Germline CDR1 and CDR2: KGHDR and SFDVKD. The DNA of the CDR3 is TGTGCCACCAGTGATTACTCAGGGGTCAGGGAGACCCAGTACTTC. This gives the protein CATSDYSGVRETQYF.

This clonotype was seen only a few times. This chain uses TRBV24-1 with TRBJ2-3, with D perhaps TRBD1 (5 bases). The CDR3 extends over 16 amino acids. Germline CDR1 is KGHDR and CDR2 is SFDVKD. Trimming took off 4 bases at V and 3 bases at J, with 16 bases between the two ends. The CDR3 reads CATSDPRAARTDTQYF. DNA for the CDR3: TGTGCCACCAGTGACCCCAGGGCCGCGAGGACAGATACGCAGTATTTT.

This chain links TRBV29-1 with TRBJ1-1; no clear D gene. Germline V lookup: CDR1 SQVTM, CDR2 ANQGSEA. The length of the CDR3 is 11 residues. Trimming cost V 8 bases and J 5 bases, with 12 bases left between them. CDR3 sequence: CSSTRKTEAFF. CDR3 DNA sequence: TGCAGCTCTACTAGAAAAACTGAAGCTTTCTTT. Drawing the rest from reference TRBV29-1 and TRBJ1-1, the complete variable domain is SAVISQKPSRDICQRGTSLTIQCQVDSQVTMMFWYRQQPGQSLTLIATANQGSEATYESGFVIDKFPISRPNLTFSTLTVSNMSPEDSSIYLCSSTRKTEAFFGQGTRLTVV.

The chain combines TRBV18 with TRBJ2-7; weak D call: TRBD1 (5 bases). Between the trimmed V and J ends, which lost 2 bases and 0 bases, there was a span of 11 bases. This CDR3 has 15 residues. Germline V gene data show CDR1 as KGHSH and CDR2 as LQKENI. CDR3: CASSPIGANSYEQYF. CDR3 nucleotide sequence: TGTGCCAGCTCACCAATAGGGGCAAACTCCTACGAGCAGTACTTC.